The T cell receptor beta chain under discussion was sequenced for a study of cytomegalovirus exposure and HLA in healthy donors. Notes on the study in general: Listed as cytomegalovirus-associated were 150 or so TCR beta chains. There were a few CMV-associated chains whose specificity for CMV antigens was confirmed in vitro.

The donors belonged to the approximately 120-subject validation cohort, separate from the roughly 720-subject first cohort. Germline lookup yields CDR1 MDHEN and CDR2 SYDVKM. V gave up 5 bases and J gave up 10 bases, with 20 bases separating them. This CDR3 region has 14 residues. Generated by immunoSEQ multiplex PCR, the TCRdb table keeps only in-frame clones and is missing some. The sample yields about 49,000 clones, about 91% seen once. Remarks on this clone: The antigen remains undetermined.

The sequenced material came from PBMCs. The TCR comes from a man aged 18 to 30 in good health and CMV-seronegative. This chain connects TRBV28 to TRBJ1-1; perhaps TRBD1 as D (6 bases). CDR3 loop: CASSAGEGERVAFF. The CDR3 DNA reads TGTGCCAGCAGTGCCGGGGAGGGGGAAAGGGTAGCTTTCTTT.